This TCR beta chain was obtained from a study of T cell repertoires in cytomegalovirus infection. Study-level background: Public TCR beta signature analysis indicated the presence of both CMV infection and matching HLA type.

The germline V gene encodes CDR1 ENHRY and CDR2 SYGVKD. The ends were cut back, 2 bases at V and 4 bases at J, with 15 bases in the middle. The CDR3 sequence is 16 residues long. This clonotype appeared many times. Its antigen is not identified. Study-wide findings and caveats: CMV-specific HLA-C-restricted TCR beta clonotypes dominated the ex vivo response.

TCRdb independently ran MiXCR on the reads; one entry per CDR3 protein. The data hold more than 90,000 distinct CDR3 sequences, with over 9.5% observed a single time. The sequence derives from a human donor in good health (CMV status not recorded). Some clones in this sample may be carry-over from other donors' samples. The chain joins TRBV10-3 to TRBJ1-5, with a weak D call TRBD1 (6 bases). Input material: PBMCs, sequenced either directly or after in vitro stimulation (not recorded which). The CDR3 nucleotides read TGTGCCATCAGTGAGACCTACAGGGTTGGGAATCAGCCCCAGCATTTT. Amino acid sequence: CAISETYRVGNQPQHF.